This T cell receptor (beta chain) was sequenced in a study of control samples from healthy donors and cancer patients. TCRdb keeps only in-frame clones here, not all; method: immunoSEQ multiplex PCR. The sample holds about 130,000 clones; about 92% are singletons and the top ten take roughly 1.9%. The clonotype was recovered from a woman aged 50 to 65 in good health. Input material: blood.

CDR3 nucleotides: TGTGCCAGCAGTGAAACGCAGGGGGATTTAGATACGCAGTATTTT. Residues: CASSETQGDLDTQYF. This chain uses TRBV2 with TRBJ2-3; 7 positions agree with TRBD1. Germline V gene sequence: CDR1 SNHLY, CDR2 FYNNEI. CDR3 length: 15 residues. The ends lost 2 bases at V and 5 bases at J; junction bases unmatched: 7.